These 26 T cell receptor beta chains share one sample of origin, sequenced in a study of T cell changes during pregnancy in multiple sclerosis. Assay: immunoSEQ multiplex PCR; the TCRdb copy retains only in-frame clones and omits some. The sample yields about 87,000 clones, 90% to 95% seen once. This sample comprised peripheral blood, obtained in the third trimester of pregnancy. These receptors all come from a female donor in good health, enrolled as a control in a pregnancy study.

The genes are TRBV5-1 and TRBJ1-1; weak D call: TRBD1 (6 bases). CDR3 length: 15 residues. Germline loops: CDR1 SGHRS, CDR2 YFSETQ. Trimming took 0 bases from V and 1 from J, leaving 10 bases between them. The CDR3 here is CASSLVQGTNTEAFF. The CDR3 bases are TGCGCCAGCAGCTTGGTCCAGGGGACGAACACTGAAGCTTTCTTT. Using reference TRBV5-1 and TRBJ1-1 for the parts outside the CDR3, the full variable domain is KAGVTQTPRYLIKTRGQQVTLSCSPISGHRSVSWYQQTPGQGLQFLFEYFSETQRNKGNFPGRFSGRQFSNSRSEMNVSTLELGDSALYLCASSLVQGTNTEAFFGQGTRLTVV.

The chain links TRBV19 to TRBJ1-1, with TRBD1 as a possible D gene (6 bases). The CDR3 spans 14 residues. V was cut by 7 bases and J by 4 bases, with 16 bases left in between. CDR1 and CDR2 (germline): LNHDA, SQIVND (reference sequence). The CDR3 spells CASTKQGRPTEAFF. In DNA form, the CDR3 reads TGTGCCAGTACGAAACAGGGTAGGCCCACTGAAGCTTTCTTT. The whole variable domain, filled in from reference TRBV19 and TRBJ1-1, reads DGGITQSPKYLFRKEGQNVTLSCEQNLNHDAMYWYRQDPGQGLRLIYYSQIVNDFQKGDIAEGYSVSREKKESFPLTVTSAQKNPTAFYLCASTKQGRPTEAFFGQGTRLTVV.

The chain combines TRBV5-1 with TRBJ1-3, with unresolved D. CDR1 and CDR2 (germline): SGHRS, YFSETQ. CDR3 length: 17 amino acids. Trimming took 1 base from V and 8 from J, leaving 22 bases between them. CDR3 DNA: TGCGCCAGCAGCTTGACGCACAGCAATGTGGGAGCGGACACCATATATTTT. It codes for CASSLTHSNVGADTIYF.

The V call is TRBV5-1, the J call TRBJ1-1; TRBD1 agrees at 7 bases. V lost 2 bases and J lost 0; bases outside the gene matches: 7. The germline CDR1 and CDR2 sequences are SGHRS and YFSETQ. This CDR3 region has 16 residues. CDR3 in amino acids: CASSLGQVLMNTEAFF. Written as DNA, the CDR3 is TGCGCCAGCAGCTTAGGACAGGTACTCATGAACACTGAAGCTTTCTTT.

This rearrangement joins TRBV7-9 to TRBJ1-3; no firm D call. The CDR3 extends over 15 amino acids. Germline V gene sequence: CDR1 SEHNR, CDR2 FQNEAQ (reference sequence). V lost 2 bases and J lost 0, with 8 bases in between. The CDR3 protein is CASSLSPGSGNTIYF. The CDR3 bases are TGTGCCAGCAGCTTAAGTCCAGGCTCTGGAAACACCATATATTTT. Full variable domain (rest looked up from reference TRBV7-9 and TRBJ1-3): DTGVSQNPRHKITKRGQNVTFRCDPISEHNRLYWYRQTLGQGPEFLTYFQNEAQLEKSRLLSDRFSAERPKGSFSTLEIQRTEQGDSAMYLCASSLSPGSGNTIYFGEGSWLTVV.

The J gene is TRBJ2-1, the V gene TRBV7-9; 7 bases match TRBD1. The CDR3 is 13 residues long. CDR1 SEHNR and CDR2 FQNEAQ come from the germline V gene (reference sequence). V trimming: 2 bases; J trimming: 10 bases; junction bases outside the gene matches: 5. The CDR3 DNA is TGTGCCAGCAGCTTAAGACAGGGTTCGGAGCAGTTCTTC. Translation: CASSLRQGSEQFF.

The CDR3: CSVAPKLSGLYGYTF. The CDR3 DNA reads as TGCAGCGTTGCCCCTAAGTTATCGGGACTATATGGCTACACCTTC. The chain has TRBV29-1 and TRBJ1-2; D possibly corresponds to TRBD1 (5 bases). The V gene lost 4 bases and the J gene lost 5 bases, with 20 bases spanning the gap. In germline, CDR1 is SQVTM, CDR2 ANQGSEA. The CDR3 sequence is 15 residues long.

The chain is built from TRBV5-4 and TRBJ2-7; 9 bases fit TRBD1. The germline V gene encodes CDR1 SGHNT and CDR2 YYREEE (reference sequence). This CDR3 contains 14 residues. The V and J ends lost 3 bases and 5 bases, in that order; junction bases with no gene match: 6. As DNA, the CDR3 is TGTGCCAGCAGCTCCGGGACAGGGAGGGACGAGCAGTACTTC. Residues: CASSSGTGRDEQYF.

The V gene is TRBV2, the J gene TRBJ1-5; D is possibly TRBD1 (5 bases). V lost 1 base and J 5 bases, leaving 9 bases between the germline ends. Looked up from germline, CDR1 is SNHLY and CDR2 is FYNNEI. CDR3 length: 14 residues. The CDR3 reads CASSEDRSYQPQHF. CDR3 bases: TGTGCCAGCAGTGAAGACAGGTCCTATCAGCCCCAGCATTTT.

This clone appeared once. CDR3 DNA sequence: TGCGCCAGCAGTTCAGGCATGAACACTGAAGCTTTCTTT. This gives the protein CASSSGMNTEAFF. This rearrangement joins TRBV10-1 to TRBJ1-1; no clear D. The CDR3 loop spans 13 amino acids. Germline V gives CDR1 WNHNN, CDR2 SYGVQD (reference sequence). V was shortened by 5 bases and J by 0 bases, with 7 bases between the two germline ends.

The V gene is TRBV18, the J gene TRBJ2-1; 8 positions agree with TRBD2. Trimming cost V 0 bases and J 2 bases; bases outside gene matches: 0. This CDR3 is 15 amino acids long. Per germline, CDR1 KGHSH and CDR2 LQKENI. CDR3 region: CASSPPSGTYNEQFF. The CDR3 nucleotides are TGTGCCAGCTCACCACCTAGCGGGACCTACAATGAGCAGTTCTTC.

The rearrangement links TRBV5-1 to TRBJ2-1; 8 bases fit TRBD2. V was pared by 1 base and J by 4 bases, with 4 bases of the junction left unmatched. Germline V gives CDR1 SGHRS, CDR2 YFSETQ. This CDR3 has 15 residues. For the CDR3, the DNA is TGCGCCAGCAGCTTGTCGGCGGGAGGATACAATGAGCAGTTCTTC. Translating gives CASSLSAGGYNEQFF.

The chain combines TRBV18 with TRBJ1-5; a weak D match, TRBD1 (5 bases). Germline V gene sequence: CDR1 KGHSH, CDR2 LQKENI. V gave up 2 bases and J gave up 4 bases, with 9 bases separating them. The CDR3 totals 14 residues. The CDR3 DNA reads as TGTGCCAGCTCACCAGGGGCAGATAATCAGCCCCAGCATTTT. Translation: CASSPGADNQPQHF.

This clone occurred once. CDR3 in amino acids: CASSPQGFESEQYF. The CDR3 bases are TGTGCCAGCTCACCTCAGGGCTTTGAGTCCGAGCAGTACTTC. The chain has TRBV18 and TRBJ2-7; a possible D gene is TRBD1 (5 bases). The CDR3 has 14 amino acids. Germline CDR1 KGHSH, CDR2 LQKENI. Trimming shortened V by 3 bases and J by 6 bases, and 15 bases separated the two germline ends. Full variable domain (rest looked up from reference TRBV18 and TRBJ2-7): NAGVMQNPRHLVRRRGQEARLRCSPMKGHSHVYWYRQLPEEGLKFMVYLQKENIIDESGMPKERFSAEFPKEGPSILRIQQVVRGDSAAYFCASSPQGFESEQYFGPGTRLTVT.

This chain uses TRBV27 with TRBJ2-7, with a weak D call TRBD2 (6 bases). Germline CDR1 reads MNHEY; CDR2 reads SMNVEV (reference sequence). V was shortened by 0 bases and J by 2 bases, with 14 bases between the two germline ends. This CDR3 has 16 amino acids. The CDR3 is CASSLSSGEVAYEQYF. The CDR3 DNA reads TGTGCCAGCAGTTTATCGTCGGGGGAGGTGGCCTACGAGCAGTACTTC.

This chain links TRBV7-6 with TRBJ2-3; no reliable D call. CDR3 length equals 14 residues. Germline V gene sequence: CDR1 SGHVS, CDR2 FNYEAQ. V lost 4 bases to trimming and J lost 3 bases, with 11 bases between them. The CDR3 bases are TGTGCCAGCAGCTCCGGGTCTCGTACAGATACGCAGTATTTT. It specifies CASSSGSRTDTQYF.

This clone was seen only once. The rearrangement links TRBV6-5 to TRBJ2-2; weak D call: TRBD2 (5 bases). The V and J ends lost 3 bases and 5 bases respectively, with 7 bases between them. This CDR3 has 13 residues. Germline CDR1 is MNHEY and CDR2 is SVGAGI. The CDR3 protein is CASSYTGTGELFF. CDR3 in DNA: TGTGCCAGCAGTTATACGGGGACCGGGGAGCTGTTTTTT.

The rearrangement links TRBV2 to TRBJ1-1, with D possibly TRBD1 on 5 matching bases. In germline, CDR1 is SNHLY, CDR2 FYNNEI. Trimming left V 4 bases short and J 7 bases short, with 10 bases between. The CDR3 loop spans 12 amino acids. CDR3 DNA sequence: TGTGCCAGCAGTGGGGGGGGATTTGAAGCTTTCTTT. Protein: CASSGGGFEAFF. Complete variable domain (other parts from reference TRBV2 and TRBJ1-1): EPEVTQTPSHQVTQMGQEVILRCVPISNHLYFYWYRQILGQKVEFLVSFYNNEISEKSEIFDDQFSVERPDGSNFTLKIRSTKLEDSAMYFCASSGGGFEAFFGQGTRLTVV.

The chain recombines TRBV25-1 with TRBJ2-1; TRBD2 agrees at 9 bases. With 8 bases clipped from V and 3 bases from J, the junction kept 5 bases outside the gene matches. Germline loops: CDR1 MGHDK, CDR2 SYGVNS. There are 14 residues in the CDR3. CDR3 DNA sequence: TGTGCCAGCTCGACTAGCGGAGACTACAATGAGCAGTTCTTC. Protein: CASSTSGDYNEQFF.

The V call is TRBV6-5, the J call TRBJ1-5, with 7 nucleotides matching TRBD1. The V segment lost 6 bases and the J segment 0 bases; nucleotides outside the gene matches: 5. The CDR3 covers 15 residues. Per the germline V gene, CDR1 is MNHEY and CDR2 is SVGAGI. DNA for the CDR3: TGTGCCAGCAGCTTACAGGGGTTTAGCAATCAGCCCCAGCATTTT. Protein product: CASSLQGFSNQPQHF.

This chain connects TRBV1 to TRBJ2-7; the table names TRBD1, a call not compared with the DNA. TRBV1 is listed as a pseudogene. This CDR3 is built from 15 residues. CDR3 in DNA: TGCACCAGCAGCCAAGGCGCAGGGCCCTCCTACGAGCAGTACTTC. Protein product: CTSSQGAGPSYEQYF.

This chain joins TRBV5-6 and TRBJ2-7, with 7 bases lining up with TRBD2. This CDR3 has 15 amino acids. Germline CDR1 and CDR2: SGHDT and YYEEEE. The ends lost 4 bases at V and 7 bases at J; junction bases unmatched: 14. The chain's CDR3 is CASSLRHSGSGEQYF. In DNA, the CDR3 is TGTGCCAGCAGCCTACGACATAGCGGGTCTGGAGAGCAGTACTTC.

V usage is TRBV13 and J usage is TRBJ2-7, with 7 bases aligning to TRBD2. This CDR3 contains 14 residues. The ends lost 5 bases at V and 4 bases at J; junction bases unmatched: 8. Germline CDR1 reads PRHDT; CDR2 reads FYEKMQ (reference sequence). This chain's CDR3 is CASSAASGPYEQYF. CDR3 nucleotides: TGTGCCAGCAGCGCGGCTAGCGGCCCTTACGAGCAGTACTTC.

The chain combines TRBV6-5 with TRBJ2-1; no clear D gene. Trimming cost V 6 bases and J 2 bases, with 11 bases left between them. CDR3 length equals 14 residues. Per the germline V gene, CDR1 is MNHEY and CDR2 is SVGAGI. The CDR3 protein is CASSGASAYNEQFF. CDR3 nucleotide sequence: TGTGCCAGCAGCGGAGCGTCTGCCTACAATGAGCAGTTCTTC.

The chain recombines TRBV27 with TRBJ1-2; 7 bases match TRBD1. The CDR3 runs to 14 residues. Germline lookup yields CDR1 MNHEY and CDR2 SMNVEV (reference sequence). V lost 4 bases and J lost 5; bases outside the gene matches: 7. CDR3 residues: CASSYKGAGYGYTF. CDR3 sequence (DNA): TGTGCCAGCAGTTATAAGGGGGCAGGGTATGGCTACACCTTC.

V gene TRBV29-1 combines with J gene TRBJ1-5; 10 positions agree with TRBD1. V shed 4 bases and J 3 bases; nucleotides not matched to a gene: 3. This CDR3 contains 14 residues. CDR1 and CDR2 (germline): SQVTM, ANQGSEA. The CDR3 loop is CSVAGTGDNQPQHF. As DNA, the CDR3 is TGCAGCGTTGCCGGGACAGGGGACAATCAGCCCCAGCATTTT.